Listed here are 16 T cell receptor beta chains from one sample, sequenced in a study of cytomegalovirus exposure and HLA in healthy donors. 13 Jbeta primers and 60 Vbeta primers were used for the PCR. The assay was immunoSEQ multiplex PCR, and TCRdb's table has in-frame clones only and misses some. The top ten clones hold about 0.76% of a sample with 150,000 to 200,000 clones, roughly 80% of them seen once. Sequencing used PBMCs. These receptors originate from a woman aged 18-30 years in good health and CMV-seronegative.

As for this clone: The junction differs from germline at one of its ends, possibly a read error. The chain has TRBV11-1 and TRBJ2-7, with TRBD1 matching 9 bases. The CDR3 is 15 residues long. From germline, CDR1 is SGHAT and CDR2 FQDESV (reference sequence). The CDR3 DNA reads as TGTGCCAGCAGCCTAGCCGGACAGGGGTTTGGCGAGCAGTACTTC. Translation: CASSLAGQGFGEQYF.

The gene calls are TRBV18 and TRBJ1-2, with TRBD1 identical over 9 bases. This CDR3 spans 15 amino acids. CDR1 and CDR2 (germline): KGHSH, LQKENI. After removal of 3 bases from V and 4 bases from J, the junction contained 6 bases not matched to a gene. CDR3 residues: CASSPRQGGSYGYTF. The CDR3, as DNA: TGTGCCAGCTCACCCCGACAGGGGGGATCCTATGGCTACACCTTC.

V and J are TRBV28 and TRBJ1-5; unclear D gene. This CDR3 has 15 residues. Germline CDR1 and CDR2: MDHEN and SYDVKM. V lost 2 bases, J lost 3 bases, and 11 bases lay in between. The CDR3 is CASSLGGIINQPQHF. The CDR3 DNA reads as TGTGCCAGCAGTTTAGGCGGGATTATCAATCAGCCCCAGCATTTT.

The J gene is TRBJ2-3, the V gene TRBV29-1, with D maybe TRBD2 (6 bases). V was shortened by 5 bases and J by 2 bases, with 14 bases between the two germline ends. Per the germline V gene, CDR1 is SQVTM and CDR2 is ANQGSEA. The CDR3 runs 14 residues. The CDR3 DNA reads as TGCAGCGTTCTCGGGGCGGGGCACACAGATACGCAGTATTTT. It yields the protein CSVLGAGHTDTQYF.

The rearrangement joins TRBV9 to TRBJ2-1; 16 bases are a match to TRBD2. From germline, CDR1 is SGDLS and CDR2 YYNGEE. The CDR3 has 19 residues. The trim removed 4 bases at V and 2 bases at J, leaving 9 bases unmatched. The CDR3 reads CASSPMGTSGRATYNEQFF. DNA of the CDR3: TGTGCCAGCAGCCCGATGGGGACTAGCGGGAGGGCCACCTACAATGAGCAGTTCTTC.

The J gene is TRBJ1-3, the V gene TRBV30; D is perhaps TRBD1 (6 bases). Germline CDR1 GTSNPN, CDR2 SVGIG (reference sequence). The V gene lost 2 bases and the J gene lost 2 bases, with 13 bases spanning the gap. CDR3 length: 15 residues. The CDR3 reads CAWSSTTGTGNTIYF. As DNA, the CDR3 is TGTGCCTGGAGTTCGACAACAGGGACTGGAAACACCATATATTTT. The full variable domain, in which reference TRBV30 and TRBJ1-3 provide the parts outside the CDR3, is SQTIHQWPATLVQPVGSPLSLECTVEGTSNPNLYWYRQAAGRGLQLLFYSVGIGQISSEVPQNLSASRPQDRQFILSSKKLLLSDSGFYLCAWSSTTGTGNTIYFGEGSWLTVV.

V usage is TRBV28 and J usage is TRBJ1-1; possible D gene TRBD1, 5 bases. The CDR3 length is 17 residues. The V end was cut by 5 bases, the J end by 4 bases, with 23 bases between. The germline V gene encodes CDR1 MDHEN and CDR2 SYDVKM. This chain's CDR3 is CASSPLSIGAGGTEAFF. Written as DNA, the CDR3 is TGTGCCAGCAGTCCCCTATCCATCGGGGCGGGAGGCACTGAAGCTTTCTTT. The complete variable domain, with remaining parts taken from reference TRBV28 and TRBJ1-1, reads DVKVTQSSRYLVKRTGEKVFLECVQDMDHENMFWYRQDPGLGLRLIYFSYDVKMKEKGDIPEGYSVSREKKERFSLILESASTNQTSMYLCASSPLSIGAGGTEAFFGQGTRLTVV.

The chain employs TRBV11-3 and TRBJ2-2; 7 bases match TRBD2. There are 14 residues in the CDR3. J lost 6 bases, V lost 7 bases, and 8 bases had no gene match. Per the germline V gene, CDR1 is SGHNT and CDR2 is YENEEA. As DNA, the CDR3 is TGTGCCAGCACTGGGAGCGGGATGGCCGGGGAGCTGTTTTTT. As protein: CASTGSGMAGELFF.

This chain joins TRBV7-6 and TRBJ2-7; D ambiguous. Germline lookup yields CDR1 SGHVS and CDR2 FNYEAQ. The V end lost 2 bases, the J end lost 0 bases, and 8 bases lay between the germline ends. This CDR3 has 14 residues. The CDR3 loop reads CASSLLGSSYEQYF. CDR3 nucleotides: TGTGCCAGCAGCTTATTGGGCAGCTCCTACGAGCAGTACTTC.

The chain carries TRBV29-1 and TRBJ2-5, with a possible D match to TRBD1 (6 bases). The J call could be wrong; TRBJ2-7 is a better fit for the DNA end. The CDR3 covers 14 residues. Germline CDR1 SQVTM, CDR2 ANQGSEA. CDR3 sequence: CSVVMLGHHYEQYF. CDR3 in DNA: TGCAGCGTTGTAATGTTGGGACACCACTACGAGCAGTACTTC.

This chain links TRBV15 with TRBJ2-5; unclear D gene. CDR1 and CDR2 (germline): LNHNV, YYDKDF (reference sequence). Trimming took 0 bases from V and 1 from J, leaving 9 bases between them. This CDR3 comprises 15 residues. Here the CDR3 DNA reads TGTGCCACCAGCAGAGATAAGCCCCTCCAAGAGACCCAGTACTTC. Translating it yields CATSRDKPLQETQYF.

This chain links TRBV5-4 with TRBJ2-6; D may be TRBD1 (6 bases). This CDR3 is 12 amino acids long. Germline V gives CDR1 SGHNT, CDR2 YYREEE (reference sequence). Deletions cut 3 bases from V and 18 bases from J, with 16 bases between. CDR3 DNA sequence: TGTGCCAGCAGCTCACCAGGGGTGCCCCAGACTTTC. Its protein is CASSSPGVPQTF.

The rearrangement uses TRBV6-5 and TRBJ1-5; D is possibly TRBD1 (6 bases). CDR3 length: 15 amino acids. Germline CDR1 MNHEY, CDR2 SVGAGI. V was shortened by 0 bases and J by 4 bases, with 10 bases between the two germline ends. The CDR3 DNA reads TGTGCCAGCAGTTACTCGACAGGAATGAATCAGCCCCAGCATTTT. As protein: CASSYSTGMNQPQHF.

The chain links TRBV19 to TRBJ2-7, with 10 bases lining up with TRBD2. The CDR3 runs to 16 residues. CDR1 is LNHDA, CDR2 SQIVND, per germline (reference sequence). Unmatched junction bases numbered 6, after V lost 0 bases and J lost 4 bases. The CDR3 nucleotides read TGTGCCAGTAGTATAGATCTTCTAGCGGGAGTATACGAGCAGTACTTC. It codes for CASSIDLLAGVYEQYF.

The chain employs TRBV5-1 and TRBJ2-5, with D possibly matching TRBD1 (5 bases). This CDR3 is 12 amino acids long. Trimming left V 7 bases short and J 5 bases short, with 12 bases between. Germline V gene lookup returns CDR1 SGHRS and CDR2 YFSETQ. The CDR3 region is CASWTRAETQYF. The CDR3 DNA sequence: TGCGCCAGCTGGACCAGGGCTGAGACCCAGTACTTC.

The chain links TRBV7-2 to TRBJ1-1; 7 bases are shared with TRBD1. Germline CDR1 is SGHTA and CDR2 is FQGNSA. This CDR3 has 15 amino acids. Losses at the gene ends were 4 bases for V and 0 bases for J; bases not matched to a gene: 5. The CDR3 sequence is CASSSTGAMNTEAFF. DNA of the CDR3: TGTGCCAGCAGCTCCACAGGGGCGATGAACACTGAAGCTTTCTTT.